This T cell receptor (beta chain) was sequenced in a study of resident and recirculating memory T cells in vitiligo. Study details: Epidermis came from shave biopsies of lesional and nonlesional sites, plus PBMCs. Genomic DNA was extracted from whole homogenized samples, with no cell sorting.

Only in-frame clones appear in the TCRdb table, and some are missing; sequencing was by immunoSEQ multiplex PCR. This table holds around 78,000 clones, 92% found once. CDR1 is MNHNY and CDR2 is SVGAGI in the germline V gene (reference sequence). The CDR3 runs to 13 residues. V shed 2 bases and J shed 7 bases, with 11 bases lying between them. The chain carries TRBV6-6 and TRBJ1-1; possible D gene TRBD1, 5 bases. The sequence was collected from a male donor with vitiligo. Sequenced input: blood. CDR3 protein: CASSYPGEGEAFF. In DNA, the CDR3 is TGTGCCAGCAGTTACCCGGGGGAGGGTGAAGCTTTCTTT.